These 19 T cell receptor beta chains were sequenced from one sample in a study of cytomegalovirus exposure and HLA in healthy donors (TCRdb year 2017). Preparation of the library involved the immunoSEQ multiplex PCR assay. The multiplex PCR relied on a mix of 60 forward primers for TCR Vbeta segments and 13 reverse primers for TCR Jbeta segments. The table comes from immuneACCESS by way of TCRdb, which keeps in-frame sequences with V and J called. Part of the clones is missing from these tables; in studies checked, under half for an unresolved V gene and the rest for unknown reasons. Counted in this sample were 150,000 to 200,000 clones; under 85% of them appeared once. Under 5% of the sample is taken by the ten largest. Sequenced input: PBMCs. The receptor source for this set is a man in his late teens or twenties in good health and CMV-seronegative.

The CDR3, as DNA: TGTGCCAGCAGTTTTAGGACTAGCGGAAACGAGCAGTACTTC. Translating gives CASSFRTSGNEQYF. V gene TRBV28 combines with J gene TRBJ2-7, with TRBD2 identical over 10 bases. The CDR3 runs 14 residues. CDR1 is MDHEN and CDR2 is SYDVKM in the germline V gene. Germline trimming cut 3 bases from V and 5 bases from J; bases unmatched to any gene: 4.

J is TRBJ2-1 and V is TRBV2, with 10 bases aligning to TRBD2. Germline values: CDR1 SNHLY, CDR2 FYNNEI. V lost 6 bases, J lost 4 bases, and 9 bases stayed unmatched. The CDR3 contains 16 residues. In DNA, the CDR3 is TGTGCCAGCAGGGATTCTAGCGGGAGCTTGTACAATGAGCAGTTCTTC. Protein product: CASRDSSGSLYNEQFF.

The gene calls are TRBV7-9 and TRBJ1-4, with 7 bases lining up with TRBD1. CDR1 is SEHNR, CDR2 FQNEAQ, per germline (reference sequence). Trimming took 5 bases from V and 0 from J; bases not matched to a gene: 6. The CDR3 contains 16 residues. For the CDR3, the DNA is TGTGCCAGCAGCATTGGACAGGCGGCAACTAATGAAAAACTGTTTTTT. It codes for CASSIGQAATNEKLFF. The complete variable domain, with remaining parts taken from reference TRBV7-9 and TRBJ1-4, reads DTGVSQNPRHKITKRGQNVTFRCDPISEHNRLYWYRQTLGQGPEFLTYFQNEAQLEKSRLLSDRFSAERPKGSFSTLEIQRTEQGDSAMYLCASSIGQAATNEKLFFGSGTQLSVL.

The rearrangement links TRBV5-1 to TRBJ1-1; 7 bases fit TRBD1. The CDR3 length is 15 residues. CDR1 and CDR2 (germline): SGHRS, YFSETQ. V shed 0 bases, J shed 0 bases, and the junction held 2 bases outside the gene matches. The CDR3 protein is CASSLEGAVNTEAFF. The CDR3, as DNA: TGCGCCAGCAGCTTGGAGGGGGCAGTGAACACTGAAGCTTTCTTT.

The chain carries TRBV7-9 and TRBJ2-5; a weak D match, TRBD2 (6 bases). Germline lookup yields CDR1 SEHNR and CDR2 FQNEAQ (reference sequence). Trimming removed 6 bases from V and 0 bases from J, with 20 bases in between. This CDR3 region has 17 residues. CDR3 nucleotide sequence: TGTGCCAGCAGGTCTCAGGCGGGGTCGTCGTACCAAGAGACCCAGTACTTC. Amino acid sequence: CASRSQAGSSYQETQYF. The full variable domain, in which reference TRBV7-9 and TRBJ2-5 provide the parts outside the CDR3, is DTGVSQNPRHKITKRGQNVTFRCDPISEHNRLYWYRQTLGQGPEFLTYFQNEAQLEKSRLLSDRFSAERPKGSFSTLEIQRTEQGDSAMYLCASRSQAGSSYQETQYFGPGTRLLVL.

The rearrangement uses TRBV10-3 and TRBJ2-7, with D possibly TRBD1 on 5 matching bases. Trimming took 11 bases from V and 3 from J, leaving 20 bases between them. CDR3 size: 14 residues. The V gene's germline CDR1 is ENHRY and CDR2 SYGVKD. The CDR3, as DNA: TGTGCCTCAGGGCAGGAGCAGAAAATCTACGAGCAGTACTTC. This translates into CASGQEQKIYEQYF.

V is TRBV7-3 and J is TRBJ2-3; maybe TRBD2 (6 bases). This CDR3 is 15 amino acids long. Germline CDR1 SGHTA, CDR2 FQGTGA. Trimming cost V 2 bases and J 4 bases, with 13 bases left between them. The CDR3 DNA reads as TGTGCCAGCAGCTTACTGGGCAGGAGGGCAGATACGCAGTATTTT. The encoded protein is CASSLLGRRADTQYF.

CDR3 DNA: TGTGCCAGCCGAGGACAGGTTGGCTACACCTTC. It encodes CASRGQVGYTF. The chain joins TRBV27 to TRBJ1-2, with 7 bases aligning to TRBD1. The CDR3 loop spans 11 amino acids. The V gene end was trimmed by 8 bases and the J gene end by 7 bases; junction bases not matched to a gene: 4. Looked up from germline, CDR1 is MNHEY and CDR2 is SMNVEV (reference sequence).

The genes are TRBV11-2 and TRBJ2-5; a weak D match, TRBD2 (5 bases). Per germline, CDR1 SGHAT and CDR2 FQNNGV. The V gene lost 6 bases and the J gene lost 5 bases, with 13 bases spanning the gap. This CDR3 comprises 13 residues. In nucleotides, the CDR3 is TGTGCCAGCAGTTTGGTGAGAGGGGAGACCCAGTACTTC. Translation gives CASSLVRGETQYF.

V usage is TRBV19 and J usage is TRBJ1-5, with D possibly TRBD1 on 6 matching bases. The CDR3 is 17 amino acids. Trimming cost V 4 bases and J 0 bases, with 16 bases left between them. CDR1 is LNHDA and CDR2 is SQIVND in the germline V gene (reference sequence). CDR3 region: CASSTRDKVFSNQPQHF. The CDR3 DNA follows: TGTGCCAGTAGTACCCGGGACAAAGTCTTTAGCAATCAGCCCCAGCATTTT.

The chain carries TRBV14 and TRBJ1-2; D may be TRBD1 (5 bases). The V end was cut by 3 bases, the J end by 4 bases, with 9 bases between. The germline gives CDR1 SGHDN, CDR2 FVKESK. The CDR3 sequence is 13 residues long. This chain's CDR3 is CASSHGGTYGYTF. The CDR3 coding sequence is TGTGCCAGCAGCCATGGGGGGACCTATGGCTACACCTTC.

This clone was seen only once. The chain employs TRBV25-1 and TRBJ2-7; tentative D call: TRBD2 (6 bases). Trimming took off 10 bases at V and 6 bases at J, with 13 bases between the two ends. CDR3 length: 11 residues. Germline V gives CDR1 MGHDK, CDR2 SYGVNS. The CDR3 coding sequence is TGTGCCACCCTCCAGGAGGGCGAGCAGTACTTC. This translates into CATLQEGEQYF.

This chain links TRBV11-2 with TRBJ2-5; D may be TRBD2 (7 bases). Germline CDR1 reads SGHAT; CDR2 reads FQNNGV. The V and J ends lost 6 bases and 1 base respectively, with 21 bases between them. This CDR3 spans 17 amino acids. CDR3 sequence (DNA): TGTGCCAGCAGAGACGGCGGGGGCCTTCGGCCCCAAGAGACCCAGTACTTC. Translation gives CASRDGGGLRPQETQYF. The full variable domain, with the rest looked up from reference TRBV11-2 and TRBJ2-5, is EAGVAQSPRYKIIEKRQSVAFWCNPISGHATLYWYQQILGQGPKLLIQFQNNGVVDDSQLPKDRFSAERLKGVDSTLKIQPAKLEDSAVYLCASRDGGGLRPQETQYFGPGTRLLVL.

V and J are TRBV27 and TRBJ1-2; possible D gene TRBD1, 5 bases. The CDR3 extends over 14 amino acids. CDR1 is MNHEY and CDR2 is SMNVEV in the germline V gene (reference sequence). Trimming stripped 3 bases from V and 4 bases from J, with 12 bases between. CDR3 DNA sequence: TGTGCCAGCAGTTTGACAGCCCTTCCCTATGGCTACACCTTC. Amino acid sequence: CASSLTALPYGYTF.

V gene TRBV6-5 combines with J gene TRBJ2-2; maybe TRBD2 (5 bases). Germline CDR1 and CDR2: MNHEY and SVGAGI. The CDR3 loop spans 15 amino acids. V shed 0 bases and J shed 2 bases, with 7 bases lying between them. The CDR3 DNA is TGTGCCAGCAGTTACTCGACTACAAACACCGGGGAGCTGTTTTTT. This translates into CASSYSTTNTGELFF.

V usage is TRBV5-4 and J usage is TRBJ2-7; 7 bases line up with TRBD1. After removal of 2 bases from V and 4 bases from J, the junction contained 6 bases not matched to a gene. The CDR3 is made up of 14 amino acids. The germline CDR1 and CDR2 sequences are SGHNT and YYREEE (reference sequence). The CDR3 protein is CASSFPGQTYEQYF. In DNA form, the CDR3 reads TGTGCCAGCAGCTTCCCGGGACAGACTTACGAGCAGTACTTC.

The rearrangement joins TRBV4-3 to TRBJ1-1; the D gene is possibly TRBD1 (5 bases). Germline CDR1 LGHNA, CDR2 YSLEER. CDR3 length: 14 residues. V lost 1 base, J lost 4 bases, and 10 bases lay in between. In DNA form, the CDR3 reads TGCGCCAGCAGCCAAGGATCAGGGTCCACTGAAGCTTTCTTT. Amino acids: CASSQGSGSTEAFF.

This rearrangement joins TRBV15 to TRBJ1-5, with D uncertain. The CDR3 sequence is 15 residues long. Between the trimmed V and J ends, which lost 3 bases and 4 bases, there was a span of 13 bases. CDR1 is LNHNV, CDR2 YYDKDF, per germline (reference sequence). The CDR3 sequence is CATSRPGTANQPQHF. CDR3 DNA sequence: TGTGCCACCAGCAGGCCCGGCACAGCTAATCAGCCCCAGCATTTT.

The chain uses TRBV28 and TRBJ2-7; 10 nucleotides align to TRBD1. This CDR3 is 16 amino acids long. CDR1 MDHEN and CDR2 SYDVKM come from the germline V gene. V trimming: 8 bases; J trimming: 4 bases; junction bases outside the gene matches: 14. In nucleotides, the CDR3 is TGTGCCAGCCGCACCAGTCGACAGGGGGCGCCTTACGAGCAGTACTTC. This codes for CASRTSRQGAPYEQYF.